Reported below is one T cell receptor (beta chain). Data came from immunoSEQ multiplex PCR; TCRdb stores just in-frame clones and leaves some out. The sample consists of around 78,000 clones, about 92% of them appearing once. The sample comes from a study of blood T cell repertoires in COVID-19. Germline loops: CDR1 MNHEY, CDR2 SMNVEV (reference sequence). This CDR3 comprises 15 residues. V lost 6 bases to trimming and J lost 4 bases; unmatched junction nucleotides: 9. This chain joins TRBV27 and TRBJ2-1; 7 nucleotides match TRBD2. Sequenced: peripheral blood. The receptor comes from a woman between 50 and 59 years old in a cohort sampled during active COVID-19. Here the CDR3 reads CASSPASGRYNEQFF. Here the CDR3 DNA reads TGTGCCAGCAGCCCAGCTAGCGGTAGATACAATGAGCAGTTCTTC.